This entry features one T cell receptor beta chain sequence. The antigen this receptor binds is unknown. Per-nucleotide qualities are absent, and no much larger clonotype sits a single base away. The entry originates in a study of blood T cells in healthy people across ages (dated by TCRdb to the mid-2010s). With regard to the full study: In model experiments, template switching captured roughly one uniquely barcoded TCR beta cDNA molecule for every two T cells. Donors were grouped into four age groups: young (average roughly 15 years), middle-aged (39), aged (over 55) and long-lived (approximately 75). To avoid experimental bias, donors of different ages were spread randomly across the sequencing lanes. Using the same blood draw, the study looked at two additional independent replicas of 1 million unique cDNA reads for two donors, one aged 18 to 30 and the other aged 80 or older. To track age-related changes in TCR beta repertoire diversity, the study relied on deep sequencing normalized with unique cDNA molecular identifiers. Results the study describes overall, beyond this receptor: As age increased, observed TCR beta diversity per million T cells dropped in a roughly linear way, and a significant reduction was already evident by age 40. The long-lived group showed more naive CD4+ T cells, fewer expanded clones and increased TCR diversity than the aged group, suggesting age selection. Total diversity estimates from one million sequenced T cells were considered lower bounds and underestimates. Observed TCR beta diversity correlated strongly with the percentage of naive T cells measured by flow cytometry. Because profiling used bulk unsorted PBMCs, naive and antigen-experienced compartments could not be compared conclusively. The CMV infection status of donors was not known, potentially confounding age-related changes in expanded clonotypes.

Systemically healthy Caucasian individuals from Russia, 39 in total and aged about 6 to 90 years, were included as donors. Each donor gave ten milliliters of peripheral blood, collected into EDTA-treated Vacutainer tubes. Ficoll-Paque density-gradient centrifugation was used to isolate PBMCs, with at least 7 million per sample. Total RNA, at least 5 micrograms per sample, was extracted from PBMCs with Trizol reagent. For every donor, an aliquot of PBMCs went through flow cytometry to measure the percentages of naive CD45RAhigh/CD27high T cells. The CDR3 measures 13 amino acids from cysteine to phenylalanine. Only the CDR3 DNA stays, 39 bases, in frame from base 1. Trimming leaves V shorter by 5 bases and J shorter by 7 bases, with the junction holding 6 bases beyond the gene matches. As encoded in the germline V gene, CDR1 is MGHDK while CDR2 is SYGVNS. Receptors were amplified or captured by 5' RACE. Instrument on record: Illumina HiSeq 2500. The second PCR ran for roughly 7 to 11 cycles and used a J-beta primer mix along with a sample-barcoded 5' primer. A unique molecular identifier was introduced onto each TCR beta cDNA molecule by a template-switch 5' adaptor carrying 12 random nucleotides. Each sample yielded at least 2.5 million CDR3-containing paired-end reads. All of the RNA was converted into first-strand cDNA using the Mint cDNA synthesis kit, with a TRBC-specific oligonucleotide serving as the primer. All cDNA was treated with uracil-DNA glycosylase and then went through a first 18-cycle PCR with the universal primers M1SS and BC2_uni_R. The original pipeline was this. Normalization of each sample was performed by random selection of 1 million high-quality reads, each carrying a distinct molecular identifier. Instead of being binned into consensus sequences, reads that shared molecular identifiers were thrown out. MiTCR, with a Q25 quality threshold and the strictest error-elimination algorithm, was used for CDR3 identification, clonotype clustering and error correction. A nonparametric unseen species model with Euler transformation was used to estimate lower-bound total TCR beta diversity. Using fastp trimming at Q25 and MiXCR clonotype assembly, TCRdb reanalyzed the public sequencing data and kept in-frame beta chains. Rows matching on CDR3 protein sequence are summarized as one entry with the most common DNA and genes. The V and J calls come from TCRdb's annotation, not from the publication. The sample table lists around 780,000 distinct CDR3 sequences, approximately 60% of them with a count of one. The top ten clonotypes cover roughly 24% of the sample.

The origin of this receptor is a man aged 40-50 years in good health. Sequenced material: blood. Recombination linked TRBV25-1 to TRBJ2-5, with TRBD2 matching 8 junction bases. The nucleotide sequence reads TGTGCCAGCAGTCGGGGGGGGATCGGGACCCAGTACTTC. This encodes CASSRGGIGTQYF. The entire variable domain, with the stretches around the CDR3 drawn from the reference TRBV25-1 and TRBJ2-5 proteins, is EADIYQTPRYLVIGTGKKITLECSQTMGHDKMYWYQQDPGMELHLIHYSYGVNSTEKGDLSSESTVSRIRTEHFPLTLESARPSHTSQYLCASSRGGIGTQYFGPGTRLLVL.